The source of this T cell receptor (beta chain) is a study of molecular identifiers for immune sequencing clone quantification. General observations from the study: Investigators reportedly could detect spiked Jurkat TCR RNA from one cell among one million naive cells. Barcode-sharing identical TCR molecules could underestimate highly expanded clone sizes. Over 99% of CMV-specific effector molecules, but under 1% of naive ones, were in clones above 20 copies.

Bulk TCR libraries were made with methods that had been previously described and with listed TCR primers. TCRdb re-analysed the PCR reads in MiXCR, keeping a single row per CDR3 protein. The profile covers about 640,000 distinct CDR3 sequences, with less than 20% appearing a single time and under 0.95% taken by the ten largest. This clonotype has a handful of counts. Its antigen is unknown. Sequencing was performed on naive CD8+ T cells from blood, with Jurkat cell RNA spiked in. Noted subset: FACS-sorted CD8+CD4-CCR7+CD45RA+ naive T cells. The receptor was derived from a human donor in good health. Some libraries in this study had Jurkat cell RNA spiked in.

The CDR3 region is CSATPESLAGLYNEQFF. CDR3 DNA: TGCAGTGCTACCCCAGAAAGCCTAGCGGGATTATACAATGAGCAGTTCTTC. V usage is TRBV20-1 and J usage is TRBJ2-1; 9 bases agree with TRBD2. CDR3 length: 17 residues. The V and J ends lost 4 bases and 4 bases, in that order; junction bases with no gene match: 14. Germline values: CDR1 DFQATT, CDR2 SNEGSKA (reference sequence).